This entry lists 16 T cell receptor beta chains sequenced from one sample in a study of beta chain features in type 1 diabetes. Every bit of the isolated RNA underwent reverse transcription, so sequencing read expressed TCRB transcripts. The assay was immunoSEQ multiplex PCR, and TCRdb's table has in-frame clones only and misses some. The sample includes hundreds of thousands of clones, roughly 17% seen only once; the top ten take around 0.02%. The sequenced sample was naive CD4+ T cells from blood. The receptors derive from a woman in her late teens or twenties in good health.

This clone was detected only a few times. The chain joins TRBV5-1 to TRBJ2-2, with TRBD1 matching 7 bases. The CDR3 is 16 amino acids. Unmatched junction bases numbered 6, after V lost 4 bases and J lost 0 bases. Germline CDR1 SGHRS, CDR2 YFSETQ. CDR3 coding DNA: TGCGCCAGCAGCACTCGACAGGGAGCGAACACCGGGGAGCTGTTTTTT. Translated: CASSTRQGANTGELFF.

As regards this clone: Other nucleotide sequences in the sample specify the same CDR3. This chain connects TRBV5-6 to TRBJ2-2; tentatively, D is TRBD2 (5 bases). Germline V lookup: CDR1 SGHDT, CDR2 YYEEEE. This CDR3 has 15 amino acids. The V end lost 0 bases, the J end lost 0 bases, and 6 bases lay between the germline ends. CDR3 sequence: CASSLAGTNTGELFF. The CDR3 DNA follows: TGTGCCAGCAGCTTGGCGGGAACGAACACCGGGGAGCTGTTTTTT.

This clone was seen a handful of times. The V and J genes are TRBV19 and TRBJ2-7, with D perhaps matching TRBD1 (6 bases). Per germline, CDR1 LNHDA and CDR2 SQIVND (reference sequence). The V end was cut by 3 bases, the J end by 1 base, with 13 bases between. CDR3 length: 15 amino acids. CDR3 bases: TGTGCCAGTAGTATCGCGCCAGGGGCATCCTACGAGCAGTACTTC. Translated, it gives CASSIAPGASYEQYF.

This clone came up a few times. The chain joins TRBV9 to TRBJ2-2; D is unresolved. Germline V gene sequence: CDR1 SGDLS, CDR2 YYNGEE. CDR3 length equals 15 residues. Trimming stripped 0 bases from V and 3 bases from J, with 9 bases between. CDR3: CASSVGVAHTGELFF. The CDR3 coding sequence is TGTGCCAGCAGCGTAGGGGTAGCACACACCGGGGAGCTGTTTTTT. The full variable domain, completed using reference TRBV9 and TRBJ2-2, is DSGVTQTPKHLITATGQRVTLRCSPRSGDLSVYWYQQSLDQGLQFLIQYYNGEERAKGNILERFSAQQFPDLHSELNLSSLELGDSALYFCASSVGVAHTGELFFGEGSRLTVL.

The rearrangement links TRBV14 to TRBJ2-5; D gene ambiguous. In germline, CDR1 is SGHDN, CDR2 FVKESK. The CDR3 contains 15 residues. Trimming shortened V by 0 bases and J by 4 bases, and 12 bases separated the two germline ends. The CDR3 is CASSQDGLALETQYF. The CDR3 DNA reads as TGTGCCAGCAGCCAAGACGGGCTTGCGTTAGAGACCCAGTACTTC.

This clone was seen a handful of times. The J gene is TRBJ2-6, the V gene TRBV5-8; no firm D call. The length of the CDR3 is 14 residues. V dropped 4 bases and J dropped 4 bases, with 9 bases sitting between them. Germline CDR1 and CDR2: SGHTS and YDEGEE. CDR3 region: CASSPTPGANVLTF. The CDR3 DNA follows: TGTGCCAGCAGCCCAACCCCCGGGGCCAACGTCCTGACTTTC.

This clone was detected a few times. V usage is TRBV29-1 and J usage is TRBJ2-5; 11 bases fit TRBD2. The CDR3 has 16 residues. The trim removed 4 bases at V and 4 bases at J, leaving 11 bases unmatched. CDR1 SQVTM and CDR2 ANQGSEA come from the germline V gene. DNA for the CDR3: TGCAGCGTTGTGGGCCTAGCGGGAGGAAAGGGAGAGACCCAGTACTTC. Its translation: CSVVGLAGGKGETQYF.

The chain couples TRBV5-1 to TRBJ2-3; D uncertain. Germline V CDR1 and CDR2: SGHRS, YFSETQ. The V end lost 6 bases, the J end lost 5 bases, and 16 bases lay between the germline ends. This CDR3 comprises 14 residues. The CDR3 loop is CASKSRPSEDTQYF. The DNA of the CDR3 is TGCGCCAGCAAAAGTCGACCGTCCGAAGATACGCAGTATTTT.

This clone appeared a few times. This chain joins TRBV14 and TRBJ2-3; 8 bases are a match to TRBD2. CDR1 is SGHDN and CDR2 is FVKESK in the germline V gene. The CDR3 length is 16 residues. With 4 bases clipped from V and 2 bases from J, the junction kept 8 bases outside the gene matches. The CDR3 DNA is TGTGCCAGCAGCCCCGGGAGGGAGTTTTCCACAGATACGCAGTATTTT. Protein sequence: CASSPGREFSTDTQYF.

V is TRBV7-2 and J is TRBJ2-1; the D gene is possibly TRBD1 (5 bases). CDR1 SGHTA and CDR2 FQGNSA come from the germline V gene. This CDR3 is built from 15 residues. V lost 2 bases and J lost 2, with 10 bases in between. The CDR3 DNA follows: TGTGCCAGCAGCTTACAGGGAAGCGCCTACAATGAGCAGTTCTTC. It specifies CASSLQGSAYNEQFF.

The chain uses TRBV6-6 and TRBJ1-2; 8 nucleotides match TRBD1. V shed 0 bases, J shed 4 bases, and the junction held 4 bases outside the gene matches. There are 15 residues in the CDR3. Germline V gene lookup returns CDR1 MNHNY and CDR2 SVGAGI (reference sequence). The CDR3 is CASSYSGQGSYGYTF. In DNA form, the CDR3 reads TGTGCCAGCAGTTACTCAGGACAGGGTTCCTATGGCTACACCTTC.

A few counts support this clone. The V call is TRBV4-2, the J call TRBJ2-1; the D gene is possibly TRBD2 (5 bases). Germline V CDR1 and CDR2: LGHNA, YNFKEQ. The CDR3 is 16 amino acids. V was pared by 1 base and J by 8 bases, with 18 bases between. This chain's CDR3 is CASSQANRLARDEQFF. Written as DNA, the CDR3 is TGTGCCAGCAGCCAAGCGAATCGGCTAGCTCGGGATGAGCAGTTCTTC.

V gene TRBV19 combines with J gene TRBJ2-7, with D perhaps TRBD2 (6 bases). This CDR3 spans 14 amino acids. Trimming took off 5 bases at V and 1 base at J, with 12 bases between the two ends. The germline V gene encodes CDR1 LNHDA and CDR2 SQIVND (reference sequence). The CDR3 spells CASSVTRASYEQYF. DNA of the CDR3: TGTGCCAGTAGTGTGACTAGAGCATCCTACGAGCAGTACTTC.

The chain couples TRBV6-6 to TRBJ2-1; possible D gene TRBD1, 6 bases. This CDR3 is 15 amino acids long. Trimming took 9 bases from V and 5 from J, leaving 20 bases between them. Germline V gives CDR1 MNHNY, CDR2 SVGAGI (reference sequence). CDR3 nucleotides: TGTGCCAGTCGACCGGGACACCGGACGAACAATGAGCAGTTCTTC. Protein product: CASRPGHRTNNEQFF.

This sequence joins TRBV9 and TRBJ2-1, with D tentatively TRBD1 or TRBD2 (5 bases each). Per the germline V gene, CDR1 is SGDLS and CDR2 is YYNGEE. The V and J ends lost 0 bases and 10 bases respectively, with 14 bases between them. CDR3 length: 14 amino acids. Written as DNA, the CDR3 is TGTGCCAGCAGCGTAGAGACTTCCGAGGGGGAGCAGTTCTTC. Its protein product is CASSVETSEGEQFF.

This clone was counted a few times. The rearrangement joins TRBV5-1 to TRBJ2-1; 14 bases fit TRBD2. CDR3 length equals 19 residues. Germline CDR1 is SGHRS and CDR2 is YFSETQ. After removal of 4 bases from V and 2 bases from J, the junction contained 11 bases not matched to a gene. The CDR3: CASSDGTSGSLGTYNEQFF. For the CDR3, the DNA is TGCGCCAGCAGCGACGGGACTAGCGGGAGTCTCGGAACCTACAATGAGCAGTTCTTC.